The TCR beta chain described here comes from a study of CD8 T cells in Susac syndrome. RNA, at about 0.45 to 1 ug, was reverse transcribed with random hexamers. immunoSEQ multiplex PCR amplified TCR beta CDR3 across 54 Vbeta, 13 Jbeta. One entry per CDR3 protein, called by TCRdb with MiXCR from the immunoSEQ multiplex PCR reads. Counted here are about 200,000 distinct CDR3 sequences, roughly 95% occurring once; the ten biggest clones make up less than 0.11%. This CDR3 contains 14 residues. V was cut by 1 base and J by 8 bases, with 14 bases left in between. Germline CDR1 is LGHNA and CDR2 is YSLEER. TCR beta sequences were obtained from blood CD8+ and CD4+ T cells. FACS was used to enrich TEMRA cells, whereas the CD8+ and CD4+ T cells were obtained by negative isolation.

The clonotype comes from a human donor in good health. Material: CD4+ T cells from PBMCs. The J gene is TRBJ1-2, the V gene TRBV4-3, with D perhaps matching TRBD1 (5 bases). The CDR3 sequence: CASSQVLAGRGYTF. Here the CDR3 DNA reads TGCGCCAGCAGCCAAGTATTGGCAGGGAGAGGCTACACCTTC.